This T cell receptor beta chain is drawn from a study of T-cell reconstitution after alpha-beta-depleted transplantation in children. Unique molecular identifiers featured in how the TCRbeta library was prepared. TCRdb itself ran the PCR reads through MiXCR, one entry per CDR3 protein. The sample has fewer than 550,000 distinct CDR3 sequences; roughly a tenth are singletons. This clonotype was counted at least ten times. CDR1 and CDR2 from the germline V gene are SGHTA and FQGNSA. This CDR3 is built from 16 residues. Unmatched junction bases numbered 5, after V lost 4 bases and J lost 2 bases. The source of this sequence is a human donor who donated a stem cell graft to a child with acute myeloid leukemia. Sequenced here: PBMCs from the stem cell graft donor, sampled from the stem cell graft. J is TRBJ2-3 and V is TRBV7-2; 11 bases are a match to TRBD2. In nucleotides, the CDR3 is TGTGCCAGCAGCTCCGGACTAGCGGGCCCCACAGATACGCAGTATTTT. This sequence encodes CASSSGLAGPTDTQYF.